These 2 T cell receptor beta chains share one sample of origin, sequenced in a study of T cells in Graves' hyperthyroidism and ophthalmopathy. Amplified TCR beta CDR3 regions derived from RNA transcripts. Using the HTBI primer set, a first-round RT-PCR was run on the TCR CDR3. TCRdb independently ran MiXCR on the multiplex PCR reads; one entry per CDR3 protein. This table holds hundreds of thousands of distinct CDR3 sequences, about 19% found once. Sequences were obtained from blood. These receptors all stem from a woman aged 50 to 65 with Graves' hyperthyroidism that later progressed to Graves' ophthalmopathy.

Written as DNA, the CDR3 is TGCGCCAGCAGCCAAGGGTTAGGGACAGGGGTCGCTAGGGTGTATGGCTACACCTTC. Translating it yields CASSQGLGTGVARVYGYTF. V and J are TRBV4-1 and TRBJ1-2, with TRBD1 matching 10 bases. The trim removed 1 base at V and 5 bases at J, leaving 16 bases unmatched. The CDR3 has 19 residues. Germline V lookup: CDR1 MGHRA, CDR2 YSYEKL.

The CDR3 here is CASSDPTVGNTEAFF. DNA of the CDR3: TGTGCCAGCAGCGATCCCACGGTGGGGAACACTGAAGCTTTCTTT. The V call is TRBV7-9, the J call TRBJ1-1; D not resolved. The CDR3 is made up of 15 amino acids. V gave up 5 bases and J gave up 1 base, with 14 bases separating them. From germline, CDR1 is SEHNR and CDR2 FQNEAQ (reference sequence).